The 18 T cell receptor beta chains listed next were all sequenced from one sample in a study of T cell responses to AZD1222 COVID-19 vaccine. Using immunoSEQ multiplex PCR, the repertoire was profiled, and TCRdb retains in-frame clones only, with some absent. The table shows 90,000 to 150,000 clones, with approximately 86% occurring only once. The sample in question was peripheral blood, obtained 28 days after the second AZD1222 dose. The receptors here all came from an adult who received the AZD1222 COVID-19 vaccine.

This clone was recorded once. DNA of the CDR3: TGTGCCAGCACCTATTCGAGACAGGGGGCTATAAATCAGCCCCAGCATTTT. As protein: CASTYSRQGAINQPQHF. The J gene is TRBJ1-5, the V gene TRBV21-1; the DNA was not used to check the table's D call, TRBD1. TRBV21-1 is a pseudogene locus. The CDR3 is made up of 17 amino acids.

The rearrangement joins TRBV5-1 to TRBJ2-3; D is uncertain. CDR1 is SGHRS and CDR2 is YFSETQ in the germline V gene. CDR3 length equals 15 residues. Trimming took off 0 bases at V and 4 bases at J, with 12 bases between the two ends. CDR3 protein: CASSLGAKLSDTQYF. CDR3 nucleotides: TGCGCCAGCAGCTTGGGGGCTAAACTTTCAGATACGCAGTATTTT.

The rearrangement joins TRBV27 to TRBJ2-2; the D is unclear. Trimming removed 6 bases from V and 1 base from J, with 6 bases in between. Germline lookup yields CDR1 MNHEY and CDR2 SMNVEV (reference sequence). The CDR3 is 13 residues long. CDR3: CASRRQNTGELFF. CDR3 DNA sequence: TGTGCCAGCAGGAGACAGAACACCGGGGAGCTGTTTTTT.

The V call is TRBV30, the J call TRBJ2-3; TRBD2 matches at 7 bases. The CDR3 covers 12 residues. V dropped 4 bases and J dropped 13; count of bases not matched to a gene: 11. Looked up from germline, CDR1 is GTSNPN and CDR2 is SVGIG (reference sequence). The CDR3 region has the DNA TGTGCCTGGACCCCGGGCAGGCGGGAGAAGTATTTT. Protein product: CAWTPGRREKYF.

This chain connects TRBV24-1 to TRBJ2-2, with D possibly TRBD2 on 6 matching bases. The CDR3 sequence is 17 residues long. The V and J ends lost 0 bases and 0 bases respectively, with 10 bases between them. CDR1 is KGHDR and CDR2 is SFDVKD in the germline V gene. The CDR3 here is CATSDLISGTNTGELFF. The CDR3 region has the DNA TGTGCCACCAGTGATTTGATTAGCGGAACGAACACCGGGGAGCTGTTTTTT.

The V gene is TRBV28, the J gene TRBJ2-7; 16 nucleotides line up with TRBD2. Germline V gene lookup returns CDR1 MDHEN and CDR2 SYDVKM. The CDR3 covers 16 residues. With V trimmed by 5 bases and J by 3 bases, 4 bases remained unmatched. The CDR3 here is CASSTGTSGRGYEQYF. DNA for the CDR3: TGTGCCAGCAGTACTGGGACTAGCGGGAGGGGCTACGAGCAGTACTTC.

In its sample, this clone was seen once. This sequence joins TRBV6-5 and TRBJ2-7; possible D gene TRBD2, 5 bases. Trimming pared 7 bases from V and 6 bases from J, leaving 13 bases between. Per the germline V gene, CDR1 is MNHEY and CDR2 is SVGAGI. CDR3 length: 12 amino acids. The CDR3, as DNA: TGTGCCAGCATAACAAGTGGAGGCGAGCAGTACTTC. Translating it yields CASITSGGEQYF.

V is TRBV19 and J is TRBJ2-3, with TRBD1 identical over 11 bases. Germline lookup yields CDR1 LNHDA and CDR2 SQIVND (reference sequence). V lost 9 bases and J lost 3; bases outside the gene matches: 11. The CDR3 runs to 16 residues. The CDR3 spells CASGQGALRPTDTQYF. CDR3 DNA sequence: TGTGCCAGCGGACAGGGGGCCTTGAGGCCGACAGATACGCAGTATTTT.

The chain combines TRBV29-1 with TRBJ2-3; 8 bases fit TRBD2. The CDR3 has 15 amino acids. Germline CDR1 and CDR2: SQVTM and ANQGSEA. The trim removed 4 bases at V and 3 bases at J, leaving 9 bases unmatched. The CDR3 region is CSVAVREGRTDTQYF. The CDR3 bases are TGCAGCGTTGCCGTACGGGAGGGCCGAACAGATACGCAGTATTTT.

V usage is TRBV7-2 and J usage is TRBJ2-7; 7 bases line up with TRBD2. With 1 base clipped from V and 5 bases from J, the junction kept 5 bases outside the gene matches. The CDR3 totals 14 residues. The germline V gene has CDR1 SGHTA and CDR2 FQGNSA. CDR3 loop: CASSLGRGVNEQYF. In nucleotides, the CDR3 is TGTGCCAGCAGCTTAGGCCGGGGGGTCAACGAGCAGTACTTC.

The gene calls are TRBV19 and TRBJ1-6; TRBD1 agrees at 7 bases. V trimming: 2 bases; J trimming: 8 bases; junction bases outside the gene matches: 3. CDR3 length: 14 residues. Looked up from germline, CDR1 is LNHDA and CDR2 is SQIVND (reference sequence). The CDR3 sequence: CASSIPRGHSPLHF. The CDR3, as DNA: TGTGCCAGTAGTATACCTAGGGGGCATTCACCCCTCCACTTT.

V usage is TRBV5-8 and J usage is TRBJ2-5; D might be TRBD1 or TRBD2, each matching 5 bases. This CDR3 region has 13 residues. Trimming removed 2 bases at V and 3 bases at J, with 8 bases between. The germline CDR1 and CDR2 sequences are SGHTS and YDEGEE. The CDR3 nucleotides read TGTGCCAGCAGCTTCGGGGCGAAAGAGACCCAGTACTTC. It codes for CASSFGAKETQYF.

The rearrangement joins TRBV9 to TRBJ2-5; D might be TRBD2 (6 bases). The CDR3 contains 15 residues. Looked up from germline, CDR1 is SGDLS and CDR2 is YYNGEE. With 4 bases removed from V and 4 bases from J, the gap between germline ends came to 17 bases. The CDR3: CASSSGLPAVETQYF. DNA for the CDR3: TGTGCCAGCAGCTCGGGACTCCCCGCGGTAGAGACCCAGTACTTC.

This sequence joins TRBV6-2 or TRBV6-3 and TRBJ1-2; tentative D call: TRBD1 (5 bases). The V and J ends lost 5 bases and 11 bases respectively, with 24 bases between them. CDR3 length: 15 residues. Germline V gene lookup returns CDR1 MNHEY and CDR2 SVGEGT. For the CDR3, the DNA is TGTGCCAGCAGTCCCACCCACAGGCCCGTTTCTGGGTACACCTTC. Translated: CASSPTHRPVSGYTF.

V is TRBV5-1 and J is TRBJ2-3, with 11 bases lining up with TRBD2. CDR1 and CDR2 from the germline V gene are SGHRS and YFSETQ. The CDR3 runs 17 residues. V lost 3 bases and J lost 2; bases outside the gene matches: 8. The chain's CDR3 is CASSSGLAAVYTDTQYF. The CDR3, as DNA: TGCGCCAGCAGCTCGGGACTAGCGGCTGTCTACACAGATACGCAGTATTTT. The full variable domain, in which reference TRBV5-1 and TRBJ2-3 provide the parts outside the CDR3, is KAGVTQTPRYLIKTRGQQVTLSCSPISGHRSVSWYQQTPGQGLQFLFEYFSETQRNKGNFPGRFSGRQFSNSRSEMNVSTLELGDSALYLCASSSGLAAVYTDTQYFGPGTRLTVL.

This clone was observed a single time. The genes are TRBV7-9 and TRBJ1-4; D possibly corresponds to TRBD1 (5 bases). The CDR3 is made up of 15 amino acids. CDR1 is SEHNR, CDR2 FQNEAQ, per germline (reference sequence). V was shortened by 1 base and J by 7 bases, with 13 bases between the two germline ends. The CDR3 protein is CASSLEFGTAEKLFF. As DNA, the CDR3 is TGTGCCAGCAGCTTAGAATTCGGGACTGCTGAAAAACTGTTTTTT. Drawing the rest from reference TRBV7-9 and TRBJ1-4, the complete variable domain is DTGVSQNPRHKITKRGQNVTFRCDPISEHNRLYWYRQTLGQGPEFLTYFQNEAQLEKSRLLSDRFSAERPKGSFSTLEIQRTEQGDSAMYLCASSLEFGTAEKLFFGSGTQLSVL.

The J gene is TRBJ2-1, the V gene TRBV7-9; the D gene is possibly TRBD1 (6 bases). Germline CDR1 is SEHNR and CDR2 is FQNEAQ (reference sequence). Trimming stripped 1 base from V and 0 bases from J, with 10 bases between. This CDR3 comprises 16 residues. The CDR3 sequence: CASSLVRGSSYNEQFF. The DNA of the CDR3 is TGTGCCAGCAGCTTAGTAAGGGGGAGCTCCTACAATGAGCAGTTCTTC.

This clone was counted between two and nine times. The rearrangement links TRBV7-3 to TRBJ2-6; 8 bases are a match to TRBD1. CDR1 is SGHTA and CDR2 is FQGTGA in the germline V gene. The CDR3 is made up of 15 amino acids. The trim removed 4 bases at V and 2 bases at J, leaving 1 base unmatched. CDR3: CASSSGGAGANVLTF. The CDR3 region has the DNA TGTGCCAGCAGCTCAGGGGGCGCTGGGGCCAACGTCCTGACTTTC. Together with reference TRBV7-3 and TRBJ2-6, the CDR3 gives the full variable domain: GAGVSQTPSNKVTEKGKYVELRCDPISGHTALYWYRQSLGQGPEFLIYFQGTGAADDSGLPNDRFFAVRPEGSVSTLKIQRTERGDSAVYLCASSSGGAGANVLTFGAGSRLTVL.